The 6 T cell receptor beta chains given below trace back to one sample, sequenced in a study of blood T cells in healthy people across ages (dated by TCRdb to the mid-2010s). The receptor library was made with 5' RACE. Sequencing relied on an Illumina HiSeq 2500. A second PCR of roughly 6 to 12 cycles was performed with a sample-barcoded 5' primer and a J-beta primer mix. TCRdb reworked the public reads: Q25 trimming with fastp, MiXCR clone assembly, productive beta chains retained. Each CDR3 protein appears once, grouped with its most common genes and DNA. The sample table records some 1.5 million distinct CDR3 sequences; 35% to 45% of these occur just once. The ten largest make up approximately 4.1% of the sample. The sequenced sample was blood. These receptor sequences come from a woman younger than 30 in good health.

The V and J genes are TRBV7-2 and TRBJ1-1, with 8 bases fitting TRBD1. The CDR3 extends over 15 amino acids. The germline V gene has CDR1 SGHTA and CDR2 FQGNSA. The V segment lost 5 bases and the J segment 4 bases; nucleotides outside the gene matches: 9. The CDR3: CASSHTLGQGTEAFF. The CDR3 bases are TGTGCCAGCAGCCATACCCTTGGACAGGGCACTGAAGCTTTCTTT.

This chain links TRBV19 with TRBJ1-5; the D is unclear. This CDR3 has 14 amino acids. Germline V lookup: CDR1 LNHDA, CDR2 SQIVND (reference sequence). The germline V and J ends were trimmed by 6 bases and 4 bases, with 13 bases remaining between them. The CDR3 here is CASSNRPLNQPQHF. The CDR3 region has the DNA TGTGCCAGTAGCAATAGGCCACTTAATCAGCCCCAGCATTTT.

About this clonotype itself: A junction end diverges from the germline sequence, so it may reflect a read error. The chain joins TRBV27 to TRBJ2-7; TRBD1 aligns across 9 bases. The germline V gene has CDR1 MNHEY and CDR2 SMNVEV (reference sequence). The CDR3 length is 17 residues. The CDR3 coding sequence is TGTGCCAGCAGTCTATCTTATTCCGGGACAGGGTTCAATGAGCAGTACTTC. Translated: CASSLSYSGTGFNEQYF.

This chain connects TRBV19 to TRBJ1-6, with 10 bases lining up with TRBD1. The CDR3 covers 15 residues. The ends lost 6 bases at V and 5 bases at J; junction bases unmatched: 4. CDR1 is LNHDA, CDR2 SQIVND, per germline (reference sequence). CDR3 in amino acids: CASRWGTGDNSPLHF. The CDR3 DNA reads TGTGCCAGTAGGTGGGGGACAGGGGATAATTCACCCCTCCACTTT.

This clonotype was seen only a few times. This chain uses TRBV7-9 with TRBJ2-1, with a tentative D call TRBD1 (6 bases). Trimming pared 0 bases from V and 10 bases from J, leaving 13 bases between. CDR1 is SEHNR, CDR2 FQNEAQ, per germline (reference sequence). The CDR3 spans 14 residues. CDR3 coding DNA: TGTGCCAGCAGCTTAGCCGGGACACCTCGGGAGCAGTTCTTC. It translates to CASSLAGTPREQFF.

This clonotype has just a few counts. The chain links TRBV7-9 to TRBJ2-5, with TRBD1 identical over 7 bases. CDR1 and CDR2 from the germline V gene are SEHNR and FQNEAQ (reference sequence). The CDR3 length is 14 residues. V gave up 4 bases and J gave up 5 bases; unmatched junction bases: 7. For the CDR3, the DNA is TGTGCCAGCAGCTCATACAGGGGTCAGGAGACCCAGTACTTC. As protein: CASSSYRGQETQYF.